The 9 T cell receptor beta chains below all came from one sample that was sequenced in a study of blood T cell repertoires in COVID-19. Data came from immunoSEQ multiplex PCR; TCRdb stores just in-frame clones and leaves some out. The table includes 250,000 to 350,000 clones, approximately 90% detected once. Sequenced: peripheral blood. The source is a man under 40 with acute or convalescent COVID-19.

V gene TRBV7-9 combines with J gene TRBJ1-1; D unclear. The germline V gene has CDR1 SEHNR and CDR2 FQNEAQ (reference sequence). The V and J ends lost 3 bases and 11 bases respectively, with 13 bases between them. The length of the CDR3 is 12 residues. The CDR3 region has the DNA TGTGCCAGCAGCTTCATAGGAGTCGACGCTTTCTTT. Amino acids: CASSFIGVDAFF.

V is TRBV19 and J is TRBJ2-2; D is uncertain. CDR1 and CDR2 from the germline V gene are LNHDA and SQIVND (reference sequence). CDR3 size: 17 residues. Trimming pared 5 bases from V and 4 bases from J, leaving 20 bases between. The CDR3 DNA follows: TGTGCCAGTAGTCTTATACCCCCTGATAGGAGCACCGGGGAGCTGTTTTTT. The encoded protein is CASSLIPPDRSTGELFF.

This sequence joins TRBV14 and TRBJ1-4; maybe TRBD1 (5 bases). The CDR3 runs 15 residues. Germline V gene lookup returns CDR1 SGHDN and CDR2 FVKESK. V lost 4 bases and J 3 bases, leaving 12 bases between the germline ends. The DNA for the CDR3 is TGTGCCAGCAGCCCCCTAGGGGCAGCTAATGAAAAACTGTTTTTT. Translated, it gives CASSPLGAANEKLFF. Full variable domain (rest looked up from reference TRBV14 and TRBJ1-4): EAGVTQFPSHSVIEKGQTVTLRCDPISGHDNLYWYRRVMGKEIKFLLHFVKESKQDESGMPNNRFLAERTGGTYSTLKVQPAELEDSGVYFCASSPLGAANEKLFFGSGTQLSVL.

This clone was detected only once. CDR3 region: CASSREETQYF. DNA of the CDR3: TGTGCCAGCTCACGAGAGGAGACCCAGTACTTC. The genes are TRBV18 and TRBJ2-5; D remains unclear. V was shortened by 4 bases and J by 5 bases, with 5 bases between the two germline ends. Germline-derived CDR1 and CDR2 are KGHSH and LQKENI. This CDR3 has 11 residues.

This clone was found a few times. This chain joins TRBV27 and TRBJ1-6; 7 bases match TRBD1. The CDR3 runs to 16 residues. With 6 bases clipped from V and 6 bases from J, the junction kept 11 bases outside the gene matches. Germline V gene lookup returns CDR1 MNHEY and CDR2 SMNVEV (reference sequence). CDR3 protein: CASSSPGTASNSPLHF. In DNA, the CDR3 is TGTGCCAGCAGCTCGCCCGGGACAGCAAGTAATTCACCCCTCCACTTT.

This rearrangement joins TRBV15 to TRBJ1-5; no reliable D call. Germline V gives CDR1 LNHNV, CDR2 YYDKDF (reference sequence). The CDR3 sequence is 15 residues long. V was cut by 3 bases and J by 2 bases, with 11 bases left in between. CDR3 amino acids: CATSSSPRGNQPQHF. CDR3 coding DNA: TGTGCCACCAGCAGTTCCCCCCGGGGCAATCAGCCCCAGCATTTT.

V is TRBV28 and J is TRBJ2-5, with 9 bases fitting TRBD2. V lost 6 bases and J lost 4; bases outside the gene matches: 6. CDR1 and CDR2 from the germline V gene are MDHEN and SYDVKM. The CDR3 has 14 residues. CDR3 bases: TGTGCCAGCAGCCCCGGCGGGAGGGGAGAGACCCAGTACTTC. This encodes CASSPGGRGETQYF.

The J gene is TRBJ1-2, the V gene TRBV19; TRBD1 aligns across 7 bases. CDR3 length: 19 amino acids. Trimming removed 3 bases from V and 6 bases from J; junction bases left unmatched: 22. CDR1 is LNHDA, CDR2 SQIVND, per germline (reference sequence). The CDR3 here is CASSIKSLTGARSDNGYTF. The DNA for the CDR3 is TGTGCCAGTAGTATTAAAAGTCTTACAGGGGCAAGGTCGGATAATGGCTACACCTTC.

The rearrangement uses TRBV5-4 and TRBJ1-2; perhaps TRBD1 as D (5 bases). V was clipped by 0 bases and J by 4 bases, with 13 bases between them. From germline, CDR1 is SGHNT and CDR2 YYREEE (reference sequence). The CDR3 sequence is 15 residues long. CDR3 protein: CASSLGGSRPYGYTF. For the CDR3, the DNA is TGTGCCAGCAGCTTGGGGGGCAGCCGACCCTATGGCTACACCTTC.